The clone carrying this T cell receptor beta chain appeared a few times. Antigen specificity is unknown. The sample originates from a study of response to subunit inactivated influenza vaccine. TCRdb re-called the RT-PCR reads with MiXCR, one entry per CDR3 protein. The sample has hundreds of thousands of distinct CDR3 sequences; roughly 23% are singletons. Study-wide results and caveats: A suggestion made by the authors is that each seasonal influenza vaccination recruits few new T cells.

J gave up 7 bases and V 7 bases, and 6 bases lay outside the gene matches. From germline, CDR1 is SQVTM and CDR2 ANQGSEA. The CDR3 contains 14 residues. The sample consisted of CD4+ T cells sorted from PBMCs, taken about 5 days after vaccination. The sequence derives from a man aged 45 to 65 who received an inactivated influenza vaccine. The chain couples TRBV29-1 to TRBJ2-1, with TRBD2 matching 14 bases. The CDR3 here is CSAGLAGGLNEQFF. CDR3 nucleotide sequence: TGCAGCGCAGGACTAGCGGGAGGCCTGAATGAGCAGTTCTTC.